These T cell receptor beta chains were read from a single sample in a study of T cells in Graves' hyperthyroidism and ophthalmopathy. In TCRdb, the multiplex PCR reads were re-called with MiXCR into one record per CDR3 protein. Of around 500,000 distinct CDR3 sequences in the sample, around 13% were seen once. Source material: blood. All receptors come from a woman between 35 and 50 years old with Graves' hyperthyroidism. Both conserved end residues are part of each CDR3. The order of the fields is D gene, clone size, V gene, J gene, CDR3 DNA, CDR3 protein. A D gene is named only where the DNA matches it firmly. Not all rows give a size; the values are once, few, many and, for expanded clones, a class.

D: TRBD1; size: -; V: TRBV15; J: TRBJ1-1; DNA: TGTGCCACCAGCAGATACAGGGGTAACACTGAAGCTTTCTTT; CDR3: CATSRYRGNTEAFF
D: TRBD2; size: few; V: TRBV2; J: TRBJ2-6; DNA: TGTGCCATCGCGATGAAGAGCGGGACTGGGGCCAACGTCCTGACTTTC; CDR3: CAIAMKSGTGANVLTF
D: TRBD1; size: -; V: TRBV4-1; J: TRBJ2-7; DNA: TGCGCCAGCAGCCAAGGGACAGGTGAATCCTCCTACGAGCAGTACTTC; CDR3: CASSQGTGESSYEQYF
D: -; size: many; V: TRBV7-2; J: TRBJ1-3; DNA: TGTGCCAGCAGCTTCCAGGGGCCCCTCGCTGGAAACACCATATATTTT; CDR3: CASSFQGPLAGNTIYF
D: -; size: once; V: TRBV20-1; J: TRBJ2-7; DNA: TGCAGTGCTAGACGCAGGGGAGGCGCCGAGCAGTACTTC; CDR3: CSARRRGGAEQYF
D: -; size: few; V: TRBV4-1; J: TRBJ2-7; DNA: TGCGCCAGCAGCCAAGGGCAGGGTTCCCACGAGCAGTACTTC; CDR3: CASSQGQGSHEQYF
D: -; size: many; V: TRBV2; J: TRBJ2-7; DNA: TGTGCCAGCAGTGATGGTGGGACATTCGACCACTACGAGCAGTACTTC; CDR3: CASSDGGTFDHYEQYF
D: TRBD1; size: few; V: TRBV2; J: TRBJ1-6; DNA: TGTGCCAGCAGGGGGACAGGGAACTCCTATAATTCACCCCTCCACTTT; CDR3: CASRGTGNSYNSPLHF
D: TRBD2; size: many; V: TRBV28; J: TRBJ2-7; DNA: TGTGCCAGCAGTTTTATAGGGCGGGAGAACGAGCAGTACTTC; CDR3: CASSFIGRENEQYF
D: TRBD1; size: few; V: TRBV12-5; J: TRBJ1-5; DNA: TGTGCTAGTGGTCCGGGGACAGGGGGCGATCAGCCCCAGCATTTT; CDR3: CASGPGTGGDQPQHF
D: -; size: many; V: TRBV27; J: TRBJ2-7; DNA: TGTGCCAGCAGTTTCGATGGGACCCGGCCCTACGAGCAGTACTTC; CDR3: CASSFDGTRPYEQYF
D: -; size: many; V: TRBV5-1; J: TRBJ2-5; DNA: TGCGCCAGCAGCTTGGCTGGCTCCGCTCAAGAGACCCAGTACTTC; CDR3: CASSLAGSAQETQYF
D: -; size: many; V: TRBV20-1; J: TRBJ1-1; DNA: TGCAGTGCTAGCGGGCAGGGAAGTTTCTTT; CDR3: CSASGQGSFF
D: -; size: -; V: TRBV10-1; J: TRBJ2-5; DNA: TGCGCCAGTAAACAGGGAGAAGAGTCCCAGTACTTC; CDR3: CASKQGEESQYF
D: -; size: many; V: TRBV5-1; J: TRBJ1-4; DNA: TGCGCCAGCAGCTTTCAGCAGTCGGCAGGGGTAAATGAAAAACTGTTTTTT; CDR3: CASSFQQSAGVNEKLFF
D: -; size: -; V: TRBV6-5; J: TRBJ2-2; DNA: TGTGCCAGCAGTTACTCGAGTGCCCTCACCGGGGAGCTGTTTTTT; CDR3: CASSYSSALTGELFF
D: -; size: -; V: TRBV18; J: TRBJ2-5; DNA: TGTGCCAGCTCACCATTGCCCTTCGGAGAGACCCAGTACTTC; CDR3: CASSPLPFGETQYF
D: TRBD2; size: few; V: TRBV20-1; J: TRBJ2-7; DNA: TGCAGTGGAGTAGCGGGCGGCCATAGCTACGAGCAGTACTTC; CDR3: CSGVAGGHSYEQYF
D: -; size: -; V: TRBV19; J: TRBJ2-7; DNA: TGTGCCAGTAGTATAGATCTGGGAACGGGCGGTTACGAGCAGTACTTC; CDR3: CASSIDLGTGGYEQYF
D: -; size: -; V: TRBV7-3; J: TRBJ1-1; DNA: TGTGCCAGCAGCTTACTCCCGGGAGGGCAGGACACTGAGGCTTTCTTT; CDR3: CASSLLPGGQDTEAFF
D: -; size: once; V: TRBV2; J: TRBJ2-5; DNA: TGTGCCAGCAGCGATAGGGGGGTTGGCAAAGAGACCCAGTACTTC; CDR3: CASSDRGVGKETQYF
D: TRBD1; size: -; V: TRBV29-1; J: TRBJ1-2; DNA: TGCAGCGAGGGGACAGGGGGCGGTGGCTACACCTTC; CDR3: CSEGTGGGGYTF
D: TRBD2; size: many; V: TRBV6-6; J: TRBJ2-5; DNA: TGTGCCAGCAGTTACTCTCGCGGGAGGGCCGGGGAGACCCAGTACTTC; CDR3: CASSYSRGRAGETQYF
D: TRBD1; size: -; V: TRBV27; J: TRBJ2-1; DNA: TGTGCCAGCAGTTGGACAGGGGAGCCCAATGAGCAGTTCTTC; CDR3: CASSWTGEPNEQFF
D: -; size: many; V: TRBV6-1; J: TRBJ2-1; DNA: TGTGCCAGCAGTGAAGGTGGGAGTTCCTACAATGAGCAGTTCTTC; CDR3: CASSEGGSSYNEQFF
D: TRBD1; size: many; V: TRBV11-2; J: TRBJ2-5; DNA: TGTGCCAGCAGCTCAGGGACAGTCCCAGAGACCCAGTACTTC; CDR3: CASSSGTVPETQYF
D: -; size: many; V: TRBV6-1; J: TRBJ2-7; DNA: TGTGCCAGCAGTGAATCGAGAGCGGGCGGGGCCTACGAGCAGTACTTC; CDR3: CASSESRAGGAYEQYF
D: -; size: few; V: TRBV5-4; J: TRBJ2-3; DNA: TGTGCCAGCAGCGATTACAGCACAGATACGCAGTATTTT; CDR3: CASSDYSTDTQYF
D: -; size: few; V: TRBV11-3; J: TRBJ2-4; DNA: TGTGCCAGCAGCTCCGATACAGGGTCCTCCAAAAACATTCAGTACTTC; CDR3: CASSSDTGSSKNIQYF
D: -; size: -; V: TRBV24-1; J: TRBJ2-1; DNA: TGTGCCACCAGTGATCCCACAGAGGCTAGCGCCCCGTCTTACAATGAGCAGTTCTTC; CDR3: CATSDPTEASAPSYNEQFF
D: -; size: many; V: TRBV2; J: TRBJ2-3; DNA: TGTGCCAGCAGAAGAATGCTAGCTTTATCGGGGAGTAGTACAGATACGCAGTATTTT; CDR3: CASRRMLALSGSSTDTQYF
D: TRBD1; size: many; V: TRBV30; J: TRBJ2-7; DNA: TGTGCCTGGAGTGTACCTTTCATGGGACAGAAAACCTACGAGCAGTACTTC; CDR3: CAWSVPFMGQKTYEQYF
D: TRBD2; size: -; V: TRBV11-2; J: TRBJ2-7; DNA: TGTGCCAGCAGCGGCGCTAGCGGGGTGTACGAGCAGTACTTC; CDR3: CASSGASGVYEQYF
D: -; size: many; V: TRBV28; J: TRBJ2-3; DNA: TGTGCCAGCAGACCAGACCTTCAATTGTGGGACACCTTCACAGATACGCAGTATTTT; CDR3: CASRPDLQLWDTFTDTQYF
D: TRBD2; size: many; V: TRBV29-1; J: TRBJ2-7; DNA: TGCAGCGTTACTAGCGGGAGGTATGAAGGGCAGTACTTC; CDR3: CSVTSGRYEGQYF
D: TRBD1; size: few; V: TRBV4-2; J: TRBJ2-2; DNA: TGTGCCAGCAGCCAAACCCCTCAACAGGGGTTGGAAACCGGGGAGCTGTTTTTT; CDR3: CASSQTPQQGLETGELFF
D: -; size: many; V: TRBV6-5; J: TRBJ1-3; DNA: TGTGCCAGCAGTTACGGAGGTGGAAACACCATATATTTT; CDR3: CASSYGGGNTIYF
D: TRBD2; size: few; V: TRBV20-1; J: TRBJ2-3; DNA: TGCAGTGCTCCGCCCAGCGGGAGAATCACAGATACGCAGTATTTT; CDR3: CSAPPSGRITDTQYF
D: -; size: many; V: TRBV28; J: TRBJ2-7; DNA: TGTGCCAGTGGAGGGGGGGGCTCCTACGAGCAGTACTTC; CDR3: CASGGGGSYEQYF
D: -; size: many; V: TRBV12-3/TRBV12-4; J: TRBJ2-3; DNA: TGTGCCAGCAGTCCGCGGGGCATCAAATACACAGATACGCAGTATTTT; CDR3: CASSPRGIKYTDTQYF
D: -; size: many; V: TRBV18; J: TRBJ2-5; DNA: TGTGCCGGCGGACAAGACCAAGAGACCCAGTACTTC; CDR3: CAGGQDQETQYF
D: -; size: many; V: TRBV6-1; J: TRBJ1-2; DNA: TGTGCCAGCACCAGGGATGGCTACACCTTC; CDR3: CASTRDGYTF
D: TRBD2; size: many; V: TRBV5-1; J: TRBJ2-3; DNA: TGCGCCAGCAGCTTGGTCAATAGGAGACTAGCGGGAGTAGATACGCAGTATTTT; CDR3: CASSLVNRRLAGVDTQYF
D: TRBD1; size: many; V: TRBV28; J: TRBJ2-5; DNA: TGTGCCAGCAGTTCCCGGACAGGGGCAGAGACCCAGTACTTC; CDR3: CASSSRTGAETQYF
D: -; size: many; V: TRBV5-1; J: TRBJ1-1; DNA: TGCGCCAGCAGCTTGTTAGGGATGAGCGAGGCTTTCTTT; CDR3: CASSLLGMSEAFF
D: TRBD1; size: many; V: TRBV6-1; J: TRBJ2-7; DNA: TGTGCCACCAAACCAGGGGGCTCGATCTACGAGCAGTACTTC; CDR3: CATKPGGSIYEQYF
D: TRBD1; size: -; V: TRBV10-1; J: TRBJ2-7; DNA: TGCGCCAGCCGGGACAGGGGGACCCTCTTTTCCTACGAGCAGTACTTC; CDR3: CASRDRGTLFSYEQYF
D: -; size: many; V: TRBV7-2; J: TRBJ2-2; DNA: TGTGCCAGCAGCTTAGTGAACCCCGGGGAGCTGTTTTTT; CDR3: CASSLVNPGELFF
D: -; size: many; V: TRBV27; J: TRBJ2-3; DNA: TGTGCCAGCAGTCCGGCGACAACCAGATATTTACTAACGCAGTATTTT; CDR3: CASSPATTRYLLTQYF
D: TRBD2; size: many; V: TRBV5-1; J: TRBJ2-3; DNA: TGCGCCAGCAGTTTTAGGGGGACTAGCGGACGCACAGATACGCAGTATTTT; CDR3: CASSFRGTSGRTDTQYF
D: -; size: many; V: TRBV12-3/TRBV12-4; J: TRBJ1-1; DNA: TGTGCCAGCAGTTTAGATGGGGGTTCGAACACTGAAGCTTTCTTT; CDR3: CASSLDGGSNTEAFF
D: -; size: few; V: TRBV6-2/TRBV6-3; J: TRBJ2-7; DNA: TGTGCCAGCAGTTCCCGCCCTTACCGGGGAAAATACGAGCAGTACTTC; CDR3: CASSSRPYRGKYEQYF
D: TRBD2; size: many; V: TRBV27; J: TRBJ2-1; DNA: TGTGCCAGCAGTTTATCGGCTAGCGGGAGTATCTACAATGAGCAGTTCTTC; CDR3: CASSLSASGSIYNEQFF
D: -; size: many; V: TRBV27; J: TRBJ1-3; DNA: TGTGCCAGCAGGACAGCCTCTGGAAACACCATATATTTT; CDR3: CASRTASGNTIYF
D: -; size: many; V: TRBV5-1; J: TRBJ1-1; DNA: TGCGCCAGCAGCTTATTAACGGACGGACTCAAGAACACTGAAGCTTTCTTT; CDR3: CASSLLTDGLKNTEAFF